This T cell receptor (beta chain) stems from a study of cytomegalovirus exposure and HLA in healthy donors. Findings and caveats of the study: The likely explanation for a cluster of highly shared sequence variants was sequencing artifact. With DRB1 most and HLA-C fewest, TCR association rates differed between HLA loci in a later analysis.

The study ran its PCR with 60 Vbeta and 13 Jbeta primers. The repertoire was sequenced with immunoSEQ multiplex PCR; TCRdb's copy has only in-frame clones and lacks some. The data hold 200,000 to 250,000 clones, with 80% to 90% observed a single time. Note on this clone: Its target is not known.

V was trimmed by 10 bases and J by 0 bases, leaving 6 bases between them. Germline V CDR1 and CDR2: SEHNR, FQNEAQ (reference sequence). This CDR3 has 11 residues. Sampled while nominally healthy, donors likely had unrecorded immune exposures. The chain joins TRBV7-9 to TRBJ1-1; D is uncertain. The sequence was collected from a man aged 30 to 45 in good health and CMV-seronegative. The sequenced sample was PBMCs. CDR3 nucleotide sequence: TGTGCCACCCTCGTGAACACTGAAGCTTTCTTT. Translating it yields CATLVNTEAFF. Using reference TRBV7-9 and TRBJ1-1 for the parts outside the CDR3, the full variable domain is DTGVSQNPRHKITKRGQNVTFRCDPISEHNRLYWYRQTLGQGPEFLTYFQNEAQLEKSRLLSDRFSAERPKGSFSTLEIQRTEQGDSAMYLCATLVNTEAFFGQGTRLTVV.